This T cell receptor beta chain came from a study of CXCR3-negative and CXCR3-positive naive CD8 T cells. Study-level background: Roughly 140 million TRB reads in total, about 1.5 +/- 0.3 million per library.

Triplicate sorts, approximately 290,000 cells apiece, were made for each CD8+ T cell subset. The CDR3 length is 14 residues. Germline loops: CDR1 KGHSH, CDR2 LQKENI. Study observations and caveats: In both naive subsets diversity was comparably high, whereas memory CD8+ cells showed much lower diversity. PBMCs showed partially decreased CXCR3 expression after cryopreservation, and most assays used fresh PBMCs.

5' RACE that incorporated UMI labels was used to prepare the TRB cDNA libraries. TCRdb derives one entry per CDR3 protein from the 5' RACE reads, leaving out DNA. The record lists 48,000 or so distinct CDR3 sequences, of which the ten most abundant hold about 15%. Remarks on this clonotype: What it binds is not known.

This sequence was found in a human donor in good health. Some clones in this sample may be carry-over from other donors' samples. This rearrangement joins TRBV18 to TRBJ1-1; there is no DNA to check the TCRdb D call of TRBD1. Sample: memory CD8+ T cells from blood. This CDR3 is CASSTINPGFGAFF. Variable domain in full (rest from reference TRBV18 and TRBJ1-1): NAGVMQNPRHLVRRRGQEARLRCSPMKGHSHVYWYRQLPEEGLKFMVYLQKENIIDESGMPKERFSAEFPKEGPSILRIQQVVRGDSAAYFCASSTINPGFGAFFGQGTRLTVV.